The 24 T cell receptor beta chains below were found in one sample sequenced in a study of blood T cells in healthy people across ages (dated by TCRdb to about 2015). The library was produced with 5' RACE. Instrument used: Illumina HiSeq 2500. A second PCR of roughly 6 to 11 cycles was run with a J-beta primer mix and a sample-barcoded 5' primer. Using fastp trimming at Q25 and MiXCR clonotype assembly, TCRdb reanalyzed the public sequencing data and kept in-frame beta chains. Rows merge per CDR3 protein into single entries with the most common DNA and genes. The sample yields some 900,000 distinct CDR3 sequences; around 30% were counted once. 15% to 20% of the sample comes from the top ten. Sequencing was performed on blood. Source of these receptors: a woman aged 80 or over in good health.

In its sample, this clonotype was seen once. CDR3 in DNA: TGTGCCAGCAGCCCACGACTGTACAATGAGCAGTACTTC. Amino acids: CASSPRLYNEQYF. The gene calls are TRBV3-1 and TRBJ2-7; D uncertain. This CDR3 is built from 13 residues. Trimming stripped 4 bases from V and 7 bases from J, with 14 bases between. Germline CDR1 and CDR2: LGHDT and YNNKEL (reference sequence).

A word on this clonotype: A read error may explain this, as a much larger clone is one base away. This rearrangement joins TRBV11-2 to TRBJ2-5, with D unclear. V was shortened by 0 bases and J by 11 bases, with 16 bases between the two germline ends. CDR3 size: 14 residues. Germline V gene sequence: CDR1 SGHAT, CDR2 FQNNGV. CDR3 loop: CASSLELASYEQYF. The CDR3 DNA is TGTGCCAGCAGCTTAGAGTTAGCTAGTTATGAGCAGTACTTC. Combining the CDR3 with reference TRBV11-2 and TRBJ2-5 gives the whole variable domain EAGVAQSPRYKIIEKRQSVAFWCNPISGHATLYWYQQILGQGPKLLIQFQNNGVVDDSQLPKDRFSAERLKGVDSTLKIQPAKLEDSAVYLCASSLELASYEQYFGPGTRLLVL.

The V call is TRBV7-2, the J call TRBJ2-6; D uncertain. This CDR3 is 15 amino acids long. Germline V gives CDR1 SGHTA, CDR2 FQGNSA. Deletions cut 1 base from V and 4 bases from J, with 8 bases between. The DNA of the CDR3 is TGTGCCAGCAGCTTAGAAGATGTCGGGGCCAACGTCCTGACTTTC. This encodes CASSLEDVGANVLTF.

As for this clonotype: The junction shows a germline mismatch at one end, possibly a read error. This chain connects TRBV20-1 to TRBJ2-5; the match to TRBD2 covers 10 bases. The CDR3 has 17 amino acids. CDR1 and CDR2 (germline): DFQATT, SNEGSKA (reference sequence). The CDR3: CSVRDLLLERGGTTQYF. CDR3 DNA sequence: TGCAGTGTTAGAGATCTCCTTCTTGAGCGGGGGGGTACAACCCAGTACTTC.

The chain recombines TRBV12-3 or TRBV12-4 with TRBJ1-1; D uncertain. This CDR3 comprises 14 residues. V gave up 8 bases and J gave up 1 base, with 14 bases separating them. The CDR3 coding sequence is TGTGCCAGCGGTCAACAGACATCGAACACTGAAGCTTTCTTT. It translates to CASGQQTSNTEAFF.

This clonotype was counted many times. The chain has TRBV15 and TRBJ2-4, with a possible D match to TRBD1 (6 bases). V was shortened by 0 bases and J by 1 base, with 13 bases between the two germline ends. The CDR3 spans 17 residues. CDR1 is LNHNV, CDR2 YYDKDF, per germline (reference sequence). This CDR3 reads CATSRDGGVGAKNIQYF. Written as DNA, the CDR3 is TGTGCCACCAGCAGAGATGGGGGCGTGGGGGCCAAAAACATTCAGTACTTC.

This clonotype was recorded many times. The chain is built from TRBV5-1 and TRBJ1-1; TRBD1 might be the D (6 bases). Germline lookup yields CDR1 SGHRS and CDR2 YFSETQ. The CDR3 length is 14 residues. The V and J ends lost 4 bases and 0 bases respectively, with 10 bases between them. Written as DNA, the CDR3 is TGCGCCAGCAGCATGGACAGCATGAACACTGAAGCTTTCTTT. This encodes CASSMDSMNTEAFF. The entire variable domain, with the rest obtained from reference TRBV5-1 and TRBJ1-1, is as follows: KAGVTQTPRYLIKTRGQQVTLSCSPISGHRSVSWYQQTPGQGLQFLFEYFSETQRNKGNFPGRFSGRQFSNSRSEMNVSTLELGDSALYLCASSMDSMNTEAFFGQGTRLTVV.

The rearrangement uses TRBV7-2 and TRBJ1-3; 7 bases are a match to TRBD1. The CDR3 contains 17 residues. Germline CDR1 and CDR2: SGHTA and FQGNSA. J lost 0 bases, V lost 6 bases, and 11 bases had no gene match. The CDR3 DNA sequence: TGTGCCAGCAGGTCTCAGGGGGGACTCCACTCTGGAAACACCATATATTTT. As protein: CASRSQGGLHSGNTIYF.

With respect to this clonotype: A much larger clone lies one base from this, so it may be a read error. The gene calls are TRBV5-1 and TRBJ2-1; D perhaps matches TRBD2 (5 bases). CDR3 length equals 17 residues. Germline V CDR1 and CDR2: SGHRS, YFSETQ. V gave up 5 bases and J gave up 4 bases, with 22 bases separating them. The CDR3 sequence: CASRPLASLPIYNEQFF. The DNA of the CDR3 is TGCGCCAGCAGACCTCTAGCTTCCTTGCCTATTTACAATGAGCAGTTCTTC.

The sample holds many counts of this clonotype. The V gene is TRBV7-9, the J gene TRBJ2-7; 9 nucleotides match TRBD1. Trimming took 2 bases from V and 2 from J; bases not matched to a gene: 4. CDR3 length: 15 residues. Germline V gene lookup returns CDR1 SEHNR and CDR2 FQNEAQ (reference sequence). CDR3 sequence (DNA): TGTGCCAGCAGCTTATCACAGGGGGCCCCCTACGAGCAGTACTTC. This encodes CASSLSQGAPYEQYF.

This clonotype occurred many times. V gene TRBV27 combines with J gene TRBJ2-5; 13 bases are shared with TRBD2. V shed 2 bases, J shed 4 bases, and the junction held 4 bases outside the gene matches. This CDR3 contains 16 residues. CDR1 is MNHEY and CDR2 is SMNVEV in the germline V gene (reference sequence). This CDR3 reads CASSLETSGGLETQYF. In nucleotides, the CDR3 is TGTGCCAGCAGTTTAGAGACTAGCGGGGGGTTAGAGACCCAGTACTTC.

Regarding this clonotype: This may arise from a read error, as a much more abundant clone is one base away. This sequence joins TRBV12-3 or TRBV12-4 and TRBJ2-4; 8 nucleotides line up with TRBD2. Losses at the gene ends were 4 bases for V and 7 bases for J; bases not matched to a gene: 6. CDR3 length: 14 residues. CDR3 amino acids: CASSCAGGQNIQYF. CDR3 DNA: TGTGCCAGCAGTTGCGCGGGGGGCCAGAACATTCAGTACTTC.

This clonotype came up many times. Possible read error: a much larger clone is one base away. The chain uses TRBV24-1 and TRBJ2-5; the D is unclear. The V end was cut by 6 bases, the J end by 11 bases, with 12 bases between. Germline lookup yields CDR1 KGHDR and CDR2 SFDVKD. The CDR3 extends over 11 amino acids. CDR3 sequence reads: CATSWYNEQYF. CDR3 coding DNA: TGTGCCACCAGTTGGTACAATGAGCAGTACTTC.

The CDR3 DNA sequence: TGTGCCAGCAGCCCCCTTCCGACAGCCCCGCGGGGCTACGAGCAGTACTTC. Translating it yields CASSPLPTAPRGYEQYF. The chain joins TRBV6-6 to TRBJ2-7, with a tentative D call TRBD2 (6 bases). Trimming removed 6 bases at V and 3 bases at J, with 24 bases between. The CDR3 runs 17 residues. Germline-derived CDR1 and CDR2 are MNHNY and SVGAGI (reference sequence).

The table lists this clonotype with many counts. The V and J genes are TRBV4-1 and TRBJ2-5, with D maybe TRBD2 (7 bases). Germline V gene data show CDR1 as MGHRA and CDR2 as YSYEKL. The V end lost 0 bases, the J end lost 2 bases, and 13 bases lay between the germline ends. The CDR3 has 16 amino acids. CDR3 region: CASSQDGGRKQETQYF. The CDR3, as DNA: TGCGCCAGCAGCCAAGACGGGGGGCGAAAACAAGAGACCCAGTACTTC.

This chain uses TRBV28 with TRBJ2-2; D remains ambiguous. Germline CDR1 is MDHEN and CDR2 is SYDVKM. The CDR3 loop spans 15 amino acids. Trimming took off 5 bases at V and 3 bases at J, with 13 bases between the two ends. This chain's CDR3 is CASSPIFGHTGELFF. In DNA, the CDR3 is TGTGCCAGCAGTCCCATTTTCGGCCACACCGGGGAGCTGTTTTTT.

V and J are TRBV11-2 and TRBJ2-5; 11 bases match TRBD2. V lost 1 base, J lost 4 bases, and 8 bases stayed unmatched. The germline V gene has CDR1 SGHAT and CDR2 FQNNGV. The CDR3 has 17 residues. This CDR3 is CASSLGASGRLGETQYF. CDR3 sequence (DNA): TGTGCCAGCAGCTTAGGAGCTAGCGGGAGGCTTGGAGAGACCCAGTACTTC.

This chain joins TRBV7-9 and TRBJ2-2; D remains unclear. V shed 5 bases and J shed 1 base, with 5 bases lying between them. Germline V gives CDR1 SEHNR, CDR2 FQNEAQ (reference sequence). This CDR3 comprises 13 residues. The chain's CDR3 is CASSGMNTGELFF. The CDR3 DNA reads as TGTGCCAGCAGCGGTATGAACACCGGGGAGCTGTTTTTT.

This clonotype was counted many times. V usage is TRBV6-5 and J usage is TRBJ1-1; D is undetermined. This CDR3 is built from 15 residues. Trimming removed 0 bases at V and 0 bases at J, with 8 bases between. Germline CDR1 is MNHEY and CDR2 is SVGAGI. CDR3 nucleotides: TGTGCCAGCAGTTACTCGGCGGTGGTGAACACTGAAGCTTTCTTT. Protein: CASSYSAVVNTEAFF.

A note on this clonotype: It is unclear where the CDR3 begins or ends on the DNA, so no DNA is shown, and the CDR3 is as TCRdb lists it. V gene TRBV7-2 combines with J gene TRBJ1-2; TRBD1, as called in the table, went unchecked against the DNA. The CDR3 is 20 amino acids in total, end residues counted. CDR1 and CDR2 (germline): SGHTA, FQGNSA. CDR3 protein: CASSLADRDGYTFGSGTNSF.

This clonotype was counted at least ten times. This chain uses TRBV6-5 with TRBJ1-2, with 8 bases lining up with TRBD1. CDR1 is MNHEY, CDR2 SVGAGI, per germline. J was trimmed by 7 bases and V by 2 bases; bases with no gene match: 12. The CDR3 is made up of 16 amino acids. The CDR3: CASSYRITGGLSGYTF. The DNA for the CDR3 is TGTGCCAGCAGTTACCGGATAACAGGGGGTTTGTCTGGCTACACCTTC.

The chain couples TRBV7-3 to TRBJ2-5, with TRBD2 matching 7 bases. The V gene end was trimmed by 3 bases and the J gene end by 7 bases; junction bases not matched to a gene: 5. Germline CDR1 and CDR2: SGHTA and FQGTGA. The CDR3 spans 13 residues. DNA of the CDR3: TGTGCCAGCAGCTTCGGGACTAACGGGACCCAGTACTTC. As protein: CASSFGTNGTQYF.

The chain couples TRBV11-3 to TRBJ2-1; TRBD1 matches at 8 bases. The trim removed 2 bases at V and 5 bases at J, leaving 11 bases unmatched. This CDR3 is built from 17 residues. Germline V gene lookup returns CDR1 SGHNT and CDR2 YENEEA. CDR3 region: CASSLLGQGFLDNEQFF. The DNA for the CDR3 is TGTGCCAGCAGCTTACTTGGACAGGGATTTCTTGACAATGAGCAGTTCTTC.

The chain couples TRBV28 to TRBJ2-7; the match to TRBD2 covers 13 bases. Unmatched junction bases numbered 6, after V lost 3 bases and J lost 4 bases. The CDR3 has 16 residues. The germline gives CDR1 MDHEN, CDR2 SYDVKM. The CDR3 nucleotides read TGTGCCAGCAGTTTTAGGACTAGCGGGAGTATTTACGAGCAGTACTTC. Its translation is CASSFRTSGSIYEQYF.